These 9 T cell receptor beta chains came from one sample sequenced in a study of cytomegalovirus exposure and HLA in healthy donors. Assay used: immunoSEQ multiplex PCR; TCRdb lists only in-frame clones, some missing. The sample lists about 250,000 clones, more than 75% occurring once. Sample: PBMCs. These receptors were collected from a man aged 18 to 35 in good health and CMV-seropositive.

The chain combines TRBV27 with TRBJ1-3, with a weak D call TRBD1 (6 bases). Trimming stripped 2 bases from V and 2 bases from J, with 10 bases between. Germline loops: CDR1 MNHEY, CDR2 SMNVEV (reference sequence). The length of the CDR3 is 15 residues. CDR3 residues: CASSLGGAAGNTIYF. The CDR3 nucleotides are TGTGCCAGCAGTTTAGGGGGCGCCGCTGGAAACACCATATATTTT.

V usage is TRBV18 and J usage is TRBJ1-5; no clear D. Trimming pared 3 bases from V and 0 bases from J, leaving 12 bases between. This CDR3 comprises 16 residues. The germline V gene has CDR1 KGHSH and CDR2 LQKENI. The CDR3 loop is CASSPGPNYSNQPQHF. In nucleotides, the CDR3 is TGTGCCAGCTCACCGGGTCCGAACTATAGCAATCAGCCCCAGCATTTT.

The genes are TRBV5-1 and TRBJ2-7, with TRBD2 as a possible D gene (6 bases). The V end was cut by 4 bases, the J end by 2 bases, with 13 bases between. Germline-derived CDR1 and CDR2 are SGHRS and YFSETQ. The CDR3 sequence is 14 residues long. CDR3 nucleotide sequence: TGCGCCAGCAGCCGTTCCGGGAGCCCCTACGAGCAGTACTTC. This gives the protein CASSRSGSPYEQYF.

The genes are TRBV19 and TRBJ2-7; no clear D. From germline, CDR1 is LNHDA and CDR2 SQIVND (reference sequence). CDR3 size: 14 residues. V gave up 8 bases and J gave up 3 bases, with 17 bases separating them. CDR3 DNA sequence: TGTGCCAGTTCCTTAGGGTCCCGGCGCTACGAGCAGTACTTC. This encodes CASSLGSRRYEQYF.

V and J are TRBV6-5 and TRBJ1-2; a possible D gene is TRBD1 (5 bases). The germline gives CDR1 MNHEY, CDR2 SVGAGI. The CDR3 runs 12 residues. Trimming pared 2 bases from V and 8 bases from J, leaving 9 bases between. The CDR3 coding sequence is TGTGCCAGCAGTTACCAGGGTGACGGCTACACCTTC. It encodes CASSYQGDGYTF.

This chain uses TRBV7-6 with TRBJ1-2; D is unclear. The CDR3 is 17 residues long. Trimming cost V 4 bases and J 3 bases, with 21 bases left between them. Germline CDR1 and CDR2: SGHVS and FNYEAQ. CDR3 coding DNA: TGTGCCAGCAGCTCCAGCCTCGGGGAAAGGTTAGACTATGGCTACACCTTC. Its protein product is CASSSSLGERLDYGYTF.

This clone appeared a few times. This CDR3 is also generated by other DNA sequences in the sample. The gene calls are TRBV6-1 and TRBJ1-2, with 7 bases lining up with TRBD1. From germline, CDR1 is MNHNS and CDR2 SASEGT. Germline trimming cut 4 bases from V and 2 bases from J; bases unmatched to any gene: 4. CDR3 length: 14 amino acids. Here the CDR3 DNA reads TGTGCCAGCAGTGGGACAGGTGGGAACTATGGCTACACCTTC. This codes for CASSGTGGNYGYTF.

This sequence joins TRBV4-1 and TRBJ1-5, with a tentative D call TRBD1 (5 bases). Germline CDR1 is MGHRA and CDR2 is YSYEKL. V was trimmed by 2 bases and J by 3 bases, leaving 20 bases between them. The CDR3 totals 18 residues. The CDR3 reads CASSQFGVVGDVNQPQHF. The CDR3 DNA follows: TGCGCCAGCAGCCAATTCGGGGTGGTGGGGGATGTCAATCAGCCCCAGCATTTT.

In this sample, this clone turned up once. The chain couples TRBV5-4 to TRBJ2-7; a possible D gene is TRBD2 (6 bases). Trimming took off 1 base at V and 1 base at J, with 12 bases between the two ends. The V gene's germline CDR1 is SGHNT and CDR2 YYREEE (reference sequence). The length of the CDR3 is 15 residues. The CDR3 spells CASSLSGTGSYEQYF. The CDR3, as DNA: TGTGCCAGCAGCTTGTCCGGGACTGGTTCCTACGAGCAGTACTTC.